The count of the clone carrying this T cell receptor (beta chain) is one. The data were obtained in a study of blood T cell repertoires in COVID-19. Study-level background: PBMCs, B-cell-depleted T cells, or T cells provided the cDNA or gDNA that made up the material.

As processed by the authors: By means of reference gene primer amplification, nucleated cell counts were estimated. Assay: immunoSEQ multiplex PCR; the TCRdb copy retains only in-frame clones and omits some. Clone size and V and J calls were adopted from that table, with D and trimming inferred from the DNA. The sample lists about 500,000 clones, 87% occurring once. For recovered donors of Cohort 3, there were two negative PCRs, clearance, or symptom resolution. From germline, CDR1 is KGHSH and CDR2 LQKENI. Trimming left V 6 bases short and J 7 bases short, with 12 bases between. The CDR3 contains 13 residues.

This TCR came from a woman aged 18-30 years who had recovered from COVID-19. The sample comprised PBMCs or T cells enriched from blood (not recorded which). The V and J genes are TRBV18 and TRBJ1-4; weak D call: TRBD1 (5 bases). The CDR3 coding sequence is TGTGCCAGCTCTCGGCAGGGAGGTGAAAAACTGTTTTTT. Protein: CASSRQGGEKLFF.